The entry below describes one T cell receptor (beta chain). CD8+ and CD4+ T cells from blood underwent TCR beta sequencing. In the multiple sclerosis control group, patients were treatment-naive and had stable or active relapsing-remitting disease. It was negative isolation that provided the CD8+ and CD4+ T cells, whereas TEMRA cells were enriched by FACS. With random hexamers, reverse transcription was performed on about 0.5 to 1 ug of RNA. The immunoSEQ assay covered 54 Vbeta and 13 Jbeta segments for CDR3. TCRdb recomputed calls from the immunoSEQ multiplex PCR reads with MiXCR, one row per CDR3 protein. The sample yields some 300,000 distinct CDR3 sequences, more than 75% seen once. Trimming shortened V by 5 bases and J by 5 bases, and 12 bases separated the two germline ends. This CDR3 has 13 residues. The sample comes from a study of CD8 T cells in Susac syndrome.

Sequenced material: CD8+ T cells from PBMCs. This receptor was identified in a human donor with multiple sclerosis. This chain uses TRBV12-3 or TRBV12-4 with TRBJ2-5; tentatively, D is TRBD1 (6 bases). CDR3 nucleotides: TGTGCCAGCAGTAAAGACAGGTGGGAGACCCAGTACTTC. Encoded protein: CASSKDRWETQYF.